This T cell receptor beta chain was profiled in a study of vaccination effects on CD4 cells after COVID-19. Study summary: Post-vaccine draws lagged the second dose by a median of 72 days.

Using immunoSEQ multiplex PCR, the repertoire was profiled, and TCRdb retains in-frame clones only, with some absent. The table records 30,000 to 35,000 clones, about three quarters of them present only once. Concerning this clone: Its antigen is as yet unknown.

The culture ran for around nine days before CD4+ T cells were isolated. The person had a PCR-confirmed SARS-CoV-2 infection during March to December 2020. Of the BNT162b2 and mRNA-1273 vaccines, participants received two doses of one or the other. The sequencing used CD4+ T cells from PBMCs cultured without peptide, collected after COVID-19 vaccination. This TCR was recovered from a human donor who had a prior SARS-CoV-2 infection.

For the CDR3, the DNA is TGTGCCACCAGCAGCATCGGGACACAGTTCGGTCAGCCCCAGCATTTT. Its translation is CATSSIGTQFGQPQHF. J is TRBJ1-5 and V is TRBV15, with a possible D match to TRBD1 (6 bases). CDR1 is LNHNV and CDR2 is YYDKDF in the germline V gene (reference sequence). V shed 3 bases and J shed 6 bases, with 18 bases lying between them. CDR3 length equals 16 residues.